This TCR beta chain was captured in a study of blood T cell repertoires in COVID-19. In germline, CDR1 is KGHDR, CDR2 SFDVKD. V dropped 3 bases and J dropped 1 base, with 8 bases sitting between them. The CDR3 contains 14 residues. Produced via immunoSEQ multiplex PCR; TCRdb's table is partial and in-frame only. Here the sample spans approximately 160,000 clones, about 86% being singletons. The TCR originated in a man aged 45-65 years with active or convalescent COVID-19. The sample comprised peripheral blood. J is TRBJ1-2 and V is TRBV24-1, with a possible D match to TRBD1 (5 bases). CDR3 region: CATSDRRGNYGYTF. Written as DNA, the CDR3 is TGTGCCACCAGTGATCGAAGGGGTAACTATGGCTACACCTTC.